A single T cell receptor beta chain is shown here with its context. This clone's antigen is unknown. No clone much larger than this one lies a single base away; base qualities are absent. These data come from a study of CD8 T cells in Susac syndrome (dated by TCRdb to about 2019). About the investigation overall: Repertoire sequencing was used to test whether CD8+ T cell activation and differentiation in Susac syndrome was antigen driven. CD8+ T cell repertoire clonality was compared between some 13 healthy donors, about 14 Susac syndrome patients and around 15 multiple sclerosis patients. Overall results and qualifications from the work: The TCR sequencing and HLA analysis was acknowledged to have included a relatively small number of individuals.

From its cysteine to its phenylalanine, the CDR3 spans 13 amino acids. Just the 39-base CDR3 DNA is kept, in frame starting at base 1. V is reduced by 4 bases and J by 1 base, leaving a spacing of 7 bases between them. CDR1 and CDR2 were assigned from the germline V gene (reference sequence) as LNHDA and SQIVND. RNA was extracted using the RNeasy kit, and roughly 0.45 to 1 microgram was reverse transcribed with random hexamers. TCR beta CDR3 regions were amplified with the immunoSEQ multiplex PCR assay covering 54 Vbeta and 13 Jbeta segments. Bias from PCR amplification was corrected by using a synthetic template baseline for primer optimization and for computational correction. As for how the authors treated the data: Reads were annotated to V, D and J genes according to IMGT and were analyzed with immunoSEQ Analyzer, with only productive sequences retained. Clonality was computed as one minus Shannon entropy normalized by log2 of the number of productive unique sequences. For each patient and control, public and private clones were evaluated within the 100 most prevalent clones. A clone was defined as Susac-specific if it was absent from the healthy and MS cohorts, from 1052 published viral clones and from other ImmuneACCESS disease sequences. TCRdb reanalyzed the raw reads on its own, using fastp at Q25 for trimming and MiXCR for clone calling, and kept in-frame beta chains. Rows with one shared CDR3 protein collapse into an entry with the most common genes and DNA. The V and J calls and clone size are TCRdb's, not the authors'. Within this sample are 210,000 or so distinct CDR3 sequences, with roughly 90% of them counted one time only. The ten top clones hold roughly 0.15% of the sample.

Peripheral blood CD8+ and CD4+ T cells from healthy donors, Susac syndrome patients and multiple sclerosis patients were profiled by high-throughput TCR beta sequencing. Multiple sclerosis controls were treatment-naive patients with stable or active relapsing-remitting disease fulfilling revised McDonald criteria. CD8+ TEMRA cells were enriched by FACS, while bulk CD8+ and CD4+ T cells were purified by magnetic negative isolation. Blood was collected in EDTA tubes and processed within 24 hours, with PBMCs isolated through density gradient centrifugation. PBMCs intended for TCR sequencing were cryopreserved in liquid nitrogen and were subsequently thawed in a 37 degrees C water bath. The sorted or isolated CD4+, CD8+ and CD8+ TEMRA cells had a purity of 90% or higher.

The source is a human donor with multiple sclerosis. Material: CD8+ T cells from PBMCs. The rearrangement joined TRBV19 to TRBJ1-1, with the D gene not clear enough to name. The DNA sequence is given as TGTGCCAGTAGTACCACGGGGAACACTGAAGCTTTCTTT. It translates to CASSTTGNTEAFF.